This passage covers 11 T cell receptor beta chains from one sample sequenced in a study of graft-versus-host responses after intestinal transplantation (dated by TCRdb to about 2021). The library was generated by the immunoSEQ multiplex PCR assay. The source is immuneACCESS, and TCRdb retained only in-frame sequences with V and J called. Part of the clones is not carried over; for the studies checked, unresolved V genes explain less than half of this, and the remainder is unexplained. The sample records 12,000 or so clones, 60% to 75% of which are singletons. 4% to 5.5% of the sample belongs to the ten largest clones. Dithiothreitol, EDTA incubations and collagenase D digestion were used to isolate intraepithelial and lamina propria lymphocytes from graft specimens. This sample comprised ileum tissue, obtained 142 days after intestinal transplantation. The receptor source for this set is a human patient who received an intestinal transplant, so some T cells may come from the graft donor.

The chain links TRBV2 to TRBJ2-7; 8 nucleotides line up with TRBD1. The CDR3 loop spans 14 amino acids. V gave up 11 bases and J gave up 3 bases; unmatched junction bases: 12. Germline V gene data show CDR1 as SNHLY and CDR2 as FYNNEI. CDR3 nucleotide sequence: TGTGCCGGACAGGGTTTAGAAGTAGACTACGAGCAGTACTTC. Amino acids: CAGQGLEVDYEQYF.

This clone occurred once. This chain joins TRBV4-2 and TRBJ2-2; a possible D gene is TRBD1 (6 bases). V lost 6 bases to trimming and J lost 7 bases, with 15 bases between them. There are 14 residues in the CDR3. Per germline, CDR1 LGHNA and CDR2 YNFKEQ. CDR3 in DNA: TGTGCCAGCAGGCACAGGGCCCAAGGCGGGGAGCTGTTTTTT. Protein sequence: CASRHRAQGGELFF.

V and J are TRBV5-6 and TRBJ1-1; D perhaps matches TRBD1 (6 bases). From germline, CDR1 is SGHDT and CDR2 YYEEEE. The V and J ends lost 2 bases and 7 bases respectively, with 21 bases between them. The CDR3 is made up of 16 amino acids. CDR3 sequence: CASSLIGQPTLLEAFF. CDR3 sequence (DNA): TGTGCCAGCAGCTTAATAGGACAGCCGACACTACTTGAAGCTTTCTTT.

This clone was found a few times. Additional DNA sequences in this sample encode the identical CDR3. The J gene is TRBJ2-7, the V gene TRBV6-5; 8 nucleotides align to TRBD1. V gave up 6 bases and J gave up 2 bases; unmatched junction bases: 3. Germline V lookup: CDR1 MNHEY, CDR2 SVGAGI. This CDR3 comprises 13 residues. The CDR3 reads CASRDRGPYEQYF. CDR3 sequence (DNA): TGTGCCAGCAGAGACAGGGGACCCTACGAGCAGTACTTC.

V is TRBV6-5 and J is TRBJ2-2; D gene unclear. This CDR3 region has 10 residues. With 10 bases removed from V and 3 bases from J, the gap between germline ends came to 3 bases. Germline V lookup: CDR1 MNHEY, CDR2 SVGAGI. CDR3 bases: TGTGCCACATACACCGGGGAGCTGTTTTTT. Protein sequence: CATYTGELFF.

V is TRBV7-9 and J is TRBJ2-7; D perhaps matches TRBD2 (5 bases). CDR3 length: 15 residues. Germline V CDR1 and CDR2: SEHNR, FQNEAQ (reference sequence). V lost 1 base to trimming and J lost 0 bases, with 10 bases between them. The CDR3 DNA reads TGTGCCAGCAGCTTAGTCATGGGGAGCTCCTACGAGCAGTACTTC. Translated: CASSLVMGSSYEQYF.

This clone has more than one count but fewer than ten. The chain's CDR3 is CASSQRSSYNEQFF. CDR3 nucleotide sequence: TGTGCCAGCAGCCAACGGAGCTCCTACAATGAGCAGTTCTTC. This rearrangement joins TRBV4-2 to TRBJ2-1; D call uncertain. The CDR3 has 14 residues. V lost 2 bases and J 0 bases, leaving 5 bases between the germline ends. Germline V gene data show CDR1 as LGHNA and CDR2 as YNFKEQ.

The chain couples TRBV12-5 to TRBJ2-1, with 11 bases fitting TRBD2. Germline-derived CDR1 and CDR2 are LGHNT and FRNRAP. The V segment lost 6 bases and the J segment 14 bases; nucleotides outside the gene matches: 15. CDR3 length: 15 residues. The CDR3 region is CASGWGQTSGEIKFF. CDR3 sequence (DNA): TGTGCTAGTGGCTGGGGGCAGACTAGCGGGGAGATTAAGTTCTTC.

The chain links TRBV5-1 to TRBJ1-1; 10 nucleotides align to TRBD1. The V gene end was trimmed by 0 bases and the J gene end by 5 bases; junction bases not matched to a gene: 4. The CDR3 is made up of 15 amino acids. The germline V gene has CDR1 SGHRS and CDR2 YFSETQ. CDR3 sequence (DNA): TGCGCCAGCAGCTTGGCCGGACAGGGGGGGACTGAAGCTTTCTTT. As protein: CASSLAGQGGTEAFF.

The V and J genes are TRBV7-9 and TRBJ2-7, with 10 nucleotides matching TRBD2. The CDR3 runs 16 residues. CDR1 is SEHNR, CDR2 FQNEAQ, per germline (reference sequence). Trimming took 1 base from V and 3 from J; bases not matched to a gene: 6. The CDR3 region has the DNA TGTGCCAGCAGCTTAGTGGGGGGGACTAGCGACTACGAGCAGTACTTC. The encoded protein is CASSLVGGTSDYEQYF.

The chain links TRBV2 to TRBJ2-7; TRBD1 matches 7 bases. The CDR3 runs 15 residues. J gave up 2 bases and V 4 bases, and 8 bases lay outside the gene matches. CDR1 and CDR2 (germline): SNHLY, FYNNEI. CDR3 region: CASSVEGGVPYEQYF. As DNA, the CDR3 is TGTGCCAGCAGTGTGGAAGGGGGCGTCCCCTACGAGCAGTACTTC.